This T cell receptor (beta chain) was sequenced during a study of early T cells in non-severe SARS-CoV-2 infection. Unique molecular identifiers were attached to individual cDNA molecules. TCRdb re-analysed the 5' RACE reads in MiXCR, keeping a single row per CDR3 protein. This table has 35,000 to 45,000 distinct CDR3 sequences, roughly 6% appearing once. V gave up 7 bases and J gave up 9 bases, with 13 bases separating them. This CDR3 region has 11 residues. Germline assignment: CDR1 DFQATT and CDR2 SNEGSKA (reference sequence). The material was whole blood, obtained at baseline. This receptor was identified in an adult who was a healthcare worker with PCR-confirmed SARS-CoV-2 infection or an uninfected control (not recorded which). The chain has TRBV20-1 and TRBJ2-1; D possibly corresponds to TRBD2 (6 bases). The chain's CDR3 is CSGGAGSEQFF. The CDR3 DNA reads TGCAGTGGCGGGGCGGGCAGTGAGCAGTTCTTC.